This paragraph reports one T cell receptor (beta chain). The data belong to a study of blood T cell repertoires in COVID-19. At the level of the study: Sample material is recorded as cDNA or gDNA derived from T cells, B-cell-depleted T cells, or PBMCs.

Original analysis: Amplifying reference gene primers gave estimates of nucleated cell counts. TCRdb keeps only in-frame clones here, not all; method: immunoSEQ multiplex PCR. The DNA was the basis for D and trimming; V, J and clone size are from that table. In the table there are 150,000 to 200,000 clones, more than 85% of which are singletons. Sample: peripheral blood. The source of this sequence is a woman in her fifties or sixties with COVID-19, enrolled during active disease.

CDR3 region: CASSRAGHNEQFF. The CDR3 nucleotides are TGTGCCAGCAGCAGGGCGGGACACAATGAGCAGTTCTTC. This chain links TRBV5-5 with TRBJ2-1; possibly TRBD2 for D (6 bases). V was shortened by 4 bases and J by 5 bases, with 10 bases between the two germline ends. This CDR3 spans 13 amino acids. Germline CDR1 and CDR2: SGHKS and YYEKEE (reference sequence).